This entry lists 30 T cell receptor beta chains sequenced from one sample in a study of CD8+ T cells in alopecia areata. Extracted RNA was reverse transcribed into cDNA, the sequencing template. Clones were sequenced by immunoSEQ multiplex PCR, and TCRdb holds only the in-frame ones, with some missing. The sample consists of about 250,000 clones, about 62% of them appearing once. Treatment reported: oral pan-JAK inhibitor, 5-10 mg twice daily. The source was CD4+ T cells sorted from blood, collected around week 54, from a patient treated with tofacitinib. The receptors here all came from a human donor with alopecia areata.

This clone has a handful of counts. The chain recombines TRBV6-6 with TRBJ2-7; D gene unclear. Deletions cut 0 bases from V and 1 base from J, with 4 bases between. CDR3 length: 13 residues. The V gene's germline CDR1 is MNHNY and CDR2 SVGAGI (reference sequence). CDR3 region: CASSYSGSYEQYF. CDR3 sequence (DNA): TGTGCCAGCAGTTACTCTGGGTCCTACGAGCAGTACTTC.

V gene TRBV7-2 combines with J gene TRBJ2-5; D possibly corresponds to TRBD1 (6 bases). This CDR3 spans 16 amino acids. V lost 4 bases and J 5 bases, leaving 20 bases between the germline ends. Germline CDR1 is SGHTA and CDR2 is FQGNSA. The CDR3 coding sequence is TGTGCCAGCAGCTCTTCCGGGACAAGGAGGAGTGAGACCCAGTACTTC. This gives the protein CASSSSGTRRSETQYF.

The rearrangement joins TRBV20-1 to TRBJ2-3; a weak D match, TRBD1 (5 bases). The CDR3 covers 11 residues. V shed 3 bases and J shed 9 bases, with 10 bases lying between them. Per germline, CDR1 DFQATT and CDR2 SNEGSKA (reference sequence). CDR3: CSASKGPTQYF. The CDR3 DNA reads TGCAGTGCTAGCAAGGGGCCCACGCAGTATTTT.

This chain links TRBV25-1 with TRBJ2-5; unclear D gene. The V gene lost 5 bases and the J gene lost 5 bases, with 15 bases spanning the gap. Germline V lookup: CDR1 MGHDK, CDR2 SYGVNS. The CDR3 sequence is 14 residues long. The CDR3 is CASSSPTYGETQYF. DNA for the CDR3: TGTGCCAGCAGTTCCCCGACCTACGGGGAGACCCAGTACTTC.

This clone showed up just a few times. The chain has TRBV7-2 and TRBJ2-5; the D is unclear. Trimming cost V 2 bases and J 4 bases, with 5 bases left between them. Germline V lookup: CDR1 SGHTA, CDR2 FQGNSA. The CDR3 contains 12 residues. CDR3 residues: CASSLSSETQYF. CDR3 sequence (DNA): TGTGCCAGCAGCTTATCTTCAGAGACCCAGTACTTC.

This clone was detected once. The chain links TRBV2 to TRBJ2-2; 7 nucleotides agree with TRBD2. CDR1 and CDR2 from the germline V gene are SNHLY and FYNNEI. Trimming cost V 3 bases and J 5 bases; bases outside gene matches: 6. This CDR3 contains 15 residues. As DNA, the CDR3 is TGTGCCAGCAGTGATACCAGCGGGGTTACCGGGGAGCTGTTTTTT. Translation gives CASSDTSGVTGELFF.

This sequence joins TRBV29-1 and TRBJ2-1, with 11 bases aligning to TRBD2. The CDR3 runs to 18 residues. Germline V lookup: CDR1 SQVTM, CDR2 ANQGSEA. The J segment lost 0 bases and the V segment lost 4 bases, leaving 11 bases of the junction unmatched. The CDR3 sequence: CSVATSGGNINSYNEQFF. CDR3 sequence (DNA): TGCAGCGTTGCTACTAGCGGGGGAAATATCAACTCCTACAATGAGCAGTTCTTC.

This chain uses TRBV5-1 with TRBJ1-2, with 7 bases that match TRBD1. V trimming: 0 bases; J trimming: 6 bases; junction bases outside the gene matches: 11. CDR1 is SGHRS and CDR2 is YFSETQ in the germline V gene. The CDR3 totals 16 residues. CDR3 protein: CASSLEGALRPDGYTF. DNA for the CDR3: TGCGCCAGCAGCTTGGAGGGGGCCCTACGACCGGATGGCTACACCTTC. The full variable domain, its missing parts supplied by reference TRBV5-1 and TRBJ1-2, is KAGVTQTPRYLIKTRGQQVTLSCSPISGHRSVSWYQQTPGQGLQFLFEYFSETQRNKGNFPGRFSGRQFSNSRSEMNVSTLELGDSALYLCASSLEGALRPDGYTFGSGTRLTVV.

The chain couples TRBV11-2 to TRBJ2-5, with D possibly being TRBD1 (6 bases). Deletions cut 6 bases from V and 3 bases from J, with 14 bases between. This CDR3 has 14 amino acids. Germline V CDR1 and CDR2: SGHAT, FQNNGV. The CDR3 spells CASRPGAGEETQYF. The CDR3 DNA reads TGTGCCAGCAGACCAGGGGCGGGTGAAGAGACCCAGTACTTC.

This chain links TRBV10-3 with TRBJ2-7, with 9 bases lining up with TRBD1. This CDR3 comprises 13 residues. With V trimmed by 7 bases and J by 5 bases, 6 bases remained unmatched. Germline assignment: CDR1 ENHRY and CDR2 SYGVKD. Here the CDR3 reads CAITRDRVDEQYF. As DNA, the CDR3 is TGTGCCATCACACGGGACAGGGTGGACGAGCAGTACTTC.

With respect to this clone: A junction end diverges from the germline sequence, so it may reflect a read error. The rearrangement links TRBV7-8 to TRBJ2-5; 7 bases agree with TRBD2. Per the germline V gene, CDR1 is SGHVS and CDR2 is FQNEAQ. This CDR3 contains 12 residues. Written as DNA, the CDR3 is TGTGCCAGCAGCCCGGGAGGCGGGCTACCTCACTTC. Translated, it gives CASSPGGGLPHF.

The V and J genes are TRBV30 and TRBJ1-2; TRBD1 agrees at 7 bases. Unmatched junction bases numbered 10, after V lost 3 bases and J lost 6 bases. The CDR3 is 14 amino acids. Germline values: CDR1 GTSNPN, CDR2 SVGIG (reference sequence). The CDR3: CAWRRQGIKDGYTF. CDR3 coding DNA: TGTGCCTGGAGGCGACAGGGTATAAAAGATGGCTACACCTTC.

This rearrangement joins TRBV7-2 to TRBJ1-1; possibly TRBD1 for D (5 bases). CDR3 length: 17 residues. V was pared by 1 base and J by 0 bases, with 15 bases between. Looked up from germline, CDR1 is SGHTA and CDR2 is FQGNSA. CDR3 sequence reads: CASSLEVMGTMNTEAFF. The CDR3 DNA follows: TGTGCCAGCAGCTTAGAGGTAATGGGGACCATGAACACTGAAGCTTTCTTT.

In regard to this clone: Different DNA sequences within this sample yield the same CDR3. This sequence joins TRBV29-1 and TRBJ1-4; D ambiguous. Trimming shortened V by 4 bases and J by 4 bases, and 4 bases separated the two germline ends. This CDR3 comprises 11 residues. In germline, CDR1 is SQVTM, CDR2 ANQGSEA. This chain's CDR3 is CSVADNEKLFF. In nucleotides, the CDR3 is TGCAGCGTTGCCGATAATGAAAAACTGTTTTTT.

The chain combines TRBV7-3 with TRBJ2-2, with D tentatively TRBD2 (5 bases). V was pared by 1 base and J by 6 bases, with 9 bases between. CDR1 is SGHTA and CDR2 is FQGTGA in the germline V gene. CDR3 size: 14 residues. CDR3 sequence: CASSLNKGAGELFF. The DNA of the CDR3 is TGTGCCAGCAGCTTAAATAAGGGAGCCGGGGAGCTGTTTTTT.

This clone was recorded a few times. The V gene is TRBV5-1, the J gene TRBJ1-1; 9 positions agree with TRBD1. This CDR3 region has 12 residues. The V and J ends lost 4 bases and 7 bases, in that order; junction bases with no gene match: 2. CDR1 and CDR2 from the germline V gene are SGHRS and YFSETQ. The CDR3 bases are TGCGCCAGCAGCGGGGGACAGGGTGAAGCTTTCTTT. It yields the protein CASSGGQGEAFF.

This chain joins TRBV9 and TRBJ2-5; 13 bases fit TRBD2. The CDR3 is 16 amino acids. In germline, CDR1 is SGDLS, CDR2 YYNGEE. V shed 0 bases, J shed 2 bases, and the junction held 1 base outside the gene matches. CDR3 bases: TGTGCCAGCAGCGTAGCGACTAGCGGGGGGCAAGAGACCCAGTACTTC. Its protein is CASSVATSGGQETQYF.

The chain employs TRBV7-9 and TRBJ1-2; no clear D. Germline CDR1 and CDR2: SEHNR and FQNEAQ (reference sequence). The ends were cut back, 4 bases at V and 3 bases at J, with 6 bases in the middle. CDR3 length: 12 residues. CDR3 loop: CASSSTDYGYTF. In DNA form, the CDR3 reads TGTGCCAGCAGCTCTACGGACTATGGCTACACCTTC.

This clone was seen once. The chain is built from TRBV9 and TRBJ2-5; D not certain. CDR1 SGDLS and CDR2 YYNGEE come from the germline V gene. The CDR3 is 14 residues long. V was shortened by 0 bases and J by 2 bases, with 8 bases between the two germline ends. The CDR3 DNA reads TGTGCCAGCAGCGTAGGTGGGCAGCAAGAGACCCAGTACTTC. Protein sequence: CASSVGGQQETQYF.

The V gene is TRBV30, the J gene TRBJ2-7; unclear D gene. CDR3 size: 12 residues. With 0 bases removed from V and 6 bases from J, the gap between germline ends came to 9 bases. Looked up from germline, CDR1 is GTSNPN and CDR2 is SVGIG (reference sequence). In nucleotides, the CDR3 is TGTGCCTGGAGTGTGGGTCCTGGCGAGCAGTACTTC. It translates to CAWSVGPGEQYF.

This chain connects TRBV27 to TRBJ2-6; the D is unclear. This CDR3 has 15 amino acids. Germline V gene lookup returns CDR1 MNHEY and CDR2 SMNVEV (reference sequence). V shed 3 bases and J shed 2 bases, with 8 bases lying between them. CDR3 coding DNA: TGTGCCAGCAGTTTCAAGGTTACTGGGGCCAACGTCCTGACTTTC. Protein: CASSFKVTGANVLTF.

The chain joins TRBV7-6 to TRBJ1-3; tentative D call: TRBD1 (6 bases). CDR1 and CDR2 from the germline V gene are SGHVS and FNYEAQ. The CDR3 covers 15 residues. The V and J ends lost 1 base and 4 bases respectively, with 11 bases between them. The CDR3 is CASSLDTGPGNTIYF. CDR3 DNA sequence: TGTGCCAGCAGCTTAGATACAGGGCCCGGAAACACCATATATTTT.

V and J are TRBV5-1 and TRBJ2-3; D is perhaps TRBD1 (5 bases). There are 14 residues in the CDR3. V was clipped by 2 bases and J by 4 bases, with 11 bases between them. In germline, CDR1 is SGHRS, CDR2 YFSETQ. The CDR3 bases are TGCGCCAGCAGCTTTAGACAGACGCCAGATACGCAGTATTTT. Translation gives CASSFRQTPDTQYF.

The chain recombines TRBV6-6 with TRBJ2-7; D gene ambiguous. The CDR3 is made up of 15 amino acids. CDR1 MNHNY and CDR2 SVGAGI come from the germline V gene (reference sequence). V lost 4 bases and J lost 3, with 16 bases in between. Here the CDR3 reads CASSFPSGVDYEQYF. The CDR3 nucleotides are TGTGCCAGCAGTTTTCCCTCTGGTGTGGACTACGAGCAGTACTTC.

The chain joins TRBV10-3 to TRBJ1-6, with 8 bases aligning to TRBD1. The length of the CDR3 is 15 residues. V shed 0 bases and J 7 bases; nucleotides not matched to a gene: 2. Germline V CDR1 and CDR2: ENHRY, SYGVKD. CDR3 residues: CAISESPGGNSPLHF. The DNA for the CDR3 is TGTGCCATCAGTGAGTCCCCAGGGGGCAATTCACCCCTCCACTTT.

The chain employs TRBV5-1 and TRBJ1-5; D unclear. Germline-derived CDR1 and CDR2 are SGHRS and YFSETQ. The V gene lost 4 bases and the J gene lost 7 bases, with 21 bases spanning the gap. The CDR3 extends over 16 amino acids. As DNA, the CDR3 is TGCGCCAGCAGCCCCGGATTTAGGGCAGGTCGACAGCCCCAGCATTTT. It codes for CASSPGFRAGRQPQHF.

The CDR3 region is CSVGSVGDTQYF. The CDR3 DNA sequence: TGCAGCGTTGGATCGGTTGGAGATACGCAGTATTTT. The V and J genes are TRBV29-1 and TRBJ2-3; D is unclear. Deletions cut 4 bases from V and 5 bases from J, with 10 bases between. CDR3 length: 12 residues. CDR1 SQVTM and CDR2 ANQGSEA come from the germline V gene.

This clone was seen a few times. The V gene is TRBV29-1, the J gene TRBJ2-3; 7 nucleotides agree with TRBD2. This CDR3 is built from 15 residues. The germline V gene has CDR1 SQVTM and CDR2 ANQGSEA. The V segment lost 0 bases and the J segment 1 base; nucleotides outside the gene matches: 4. The CDR3 region has the DNA TGCAGCGTTGAAGATTTCCTAGCGGGCACAGATACGCAGTATTTT. The encoded protein is CSVEDFLAGTDTQYF.

The chain recombines TRBV2 with TRBJ2-2; D gene ambiguous. Germline values: CDR1 SNHLY, CDR2 FYNNEI. The CDR3 totals 14 residues. The V and J ends lost 1 base and 3 bases respectively, with 6 bases between them. CDR3 loop: CASSEDRYTGELFF. CDR3 DNA sequence: TGTGCCAGCAGTGAAGACAGATACACCGGGGAGCTGTTTTTT.

A note on this clone: This CDR3 is also generated by other DNA sequences in the sample. The CDR3 sequence is CASSLSGNTIYF. CDR3 sequence (DNA): TGCGCCAGCAGCTTGAGCGGAAACACCATATATTTT. V gene TRBV5-1 combines with J gene TRBJ1-3; D is unclear. CDR3 length: 12 amino acids. Germline CDR1 and CDR2: SGHRS and YFSETQ. Trimming pared 1 base from V and 4 bases from J, leaving 3 bases between.